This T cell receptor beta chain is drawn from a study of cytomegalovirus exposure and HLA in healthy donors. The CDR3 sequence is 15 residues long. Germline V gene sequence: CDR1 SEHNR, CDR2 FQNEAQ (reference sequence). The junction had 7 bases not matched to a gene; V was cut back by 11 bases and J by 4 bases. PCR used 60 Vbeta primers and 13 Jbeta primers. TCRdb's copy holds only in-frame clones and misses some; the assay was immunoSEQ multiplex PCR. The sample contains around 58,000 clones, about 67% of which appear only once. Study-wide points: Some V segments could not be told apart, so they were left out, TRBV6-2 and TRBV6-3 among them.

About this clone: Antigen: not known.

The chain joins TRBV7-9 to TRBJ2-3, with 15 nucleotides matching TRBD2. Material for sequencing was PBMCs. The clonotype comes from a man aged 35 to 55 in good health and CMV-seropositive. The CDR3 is CASGLAGGGPDTQYF. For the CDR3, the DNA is TGTGCCTCGGGACTAGCGGGGGGCGGTCCAGATACGCAGTATTTT.